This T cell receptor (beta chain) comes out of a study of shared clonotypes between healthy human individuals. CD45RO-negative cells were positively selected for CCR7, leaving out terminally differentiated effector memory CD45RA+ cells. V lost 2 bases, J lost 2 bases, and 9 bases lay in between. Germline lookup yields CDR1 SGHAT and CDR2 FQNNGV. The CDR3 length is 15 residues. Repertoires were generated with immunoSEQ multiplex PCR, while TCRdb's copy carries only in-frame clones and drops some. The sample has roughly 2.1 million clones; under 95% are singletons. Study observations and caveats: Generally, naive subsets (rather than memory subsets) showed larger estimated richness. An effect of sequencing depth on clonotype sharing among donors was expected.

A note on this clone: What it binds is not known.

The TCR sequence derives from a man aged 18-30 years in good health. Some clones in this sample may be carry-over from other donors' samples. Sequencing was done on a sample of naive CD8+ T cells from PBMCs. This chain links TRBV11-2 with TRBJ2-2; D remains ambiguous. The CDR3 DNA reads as TGTGCCAGCAGCTTAAGAGGTCCTAACACCGGGGAGCTGTTTTTT. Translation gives CASSLRGPNTGELFF.